Reported below is one T cell receptor (beta chain). What it binds is unknown. The source of the sample is a study of PD-1 blockade in classical Hodgkin lymphoma. As for time point: newly diagnosed, previously untreated cHL patient sample. Purified CD4+ T cells were obtained from thawed PBMCs through magnetic negative selection. Acting as the comparison were PBMCs from newly diagnosed, untreated classical Hodgkin lymphoma. CDR3 size: 13 residues. The method was immunoSEQ multiplex PCR; TCRdb's version includes in-frame clones alone and lacks a portion of them. The table includes 15,000 to 18,000 clones, around 83% detected once. Study-level points and caveats: At baseline, newly diagnosed patients reportedly showed less TCR diversity than healthy donors.

Sequences were obtained from CD4+ T cells from blood. The receptor comes from a human donor with classical Hodgkin lymphoma. The gene calls are TRBV21-1 and TRBJ2-7; TRBD2, the table's D call, was not compared with the DNA. TRBV21-1 constitutes a pseudogene. CDR3 in amino acids: CASSNPSGYEQYF. CDR3 bases: TGTGCCAGCAGCAACCCAAGCGGCTACGAGCAGTACTTC.